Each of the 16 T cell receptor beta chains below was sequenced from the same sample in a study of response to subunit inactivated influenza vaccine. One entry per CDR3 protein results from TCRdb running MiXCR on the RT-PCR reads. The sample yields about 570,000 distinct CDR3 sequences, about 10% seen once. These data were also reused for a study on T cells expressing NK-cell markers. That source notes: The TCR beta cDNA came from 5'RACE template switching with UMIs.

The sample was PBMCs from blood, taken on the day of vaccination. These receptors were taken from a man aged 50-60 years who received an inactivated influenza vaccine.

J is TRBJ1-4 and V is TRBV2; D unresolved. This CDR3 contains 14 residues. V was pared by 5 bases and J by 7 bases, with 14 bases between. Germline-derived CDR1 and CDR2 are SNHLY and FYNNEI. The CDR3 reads CASSPRGFSEKLFF. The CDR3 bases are TGTGCCAGCAGTCCTCGAGGGTTCAGTGAAAAACTGTTTTTT.

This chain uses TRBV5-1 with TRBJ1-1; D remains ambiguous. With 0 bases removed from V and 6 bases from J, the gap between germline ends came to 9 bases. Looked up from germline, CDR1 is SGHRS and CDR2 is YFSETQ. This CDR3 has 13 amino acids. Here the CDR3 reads CASSLAPGSEAFF. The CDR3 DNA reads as TGCGCCAGCAGCTTGGCCCCGGGGTCTGAAGCTTTCTTT.

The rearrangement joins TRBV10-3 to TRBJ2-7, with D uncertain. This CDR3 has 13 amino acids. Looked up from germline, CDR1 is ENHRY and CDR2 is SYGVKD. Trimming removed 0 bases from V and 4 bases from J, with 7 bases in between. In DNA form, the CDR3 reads TGTGCCATCAGTGAGTCAGACATATACGAGCAGTACTTC. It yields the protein CAISESDIYEQYF.

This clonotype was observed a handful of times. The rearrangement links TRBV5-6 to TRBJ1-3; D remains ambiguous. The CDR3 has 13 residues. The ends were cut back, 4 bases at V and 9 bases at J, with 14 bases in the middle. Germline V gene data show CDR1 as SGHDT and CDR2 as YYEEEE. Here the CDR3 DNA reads TGTGCCAGCAGCCCCACAGACTCCAGCACCATATATTTT. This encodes CASSPTDSSTIYF.

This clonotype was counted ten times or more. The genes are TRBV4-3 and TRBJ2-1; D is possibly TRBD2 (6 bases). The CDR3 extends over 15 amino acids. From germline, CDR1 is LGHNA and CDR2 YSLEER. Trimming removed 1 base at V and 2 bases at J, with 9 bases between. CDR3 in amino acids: CASSQVAVTYNEQFF. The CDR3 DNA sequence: TGCGCCAGCAGCCAAGTAGCGGTTACCTACAATGAGCAGTTCTTC.

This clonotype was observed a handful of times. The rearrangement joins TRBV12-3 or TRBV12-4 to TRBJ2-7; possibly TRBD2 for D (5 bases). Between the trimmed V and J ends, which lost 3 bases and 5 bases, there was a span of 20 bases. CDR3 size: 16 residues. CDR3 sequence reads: CASSLRARSLSHEQYF. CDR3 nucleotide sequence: TGTGCCAGCAGTTTGCGGGCCCGTAGCCTATCCCACGAGCAGTACTTC.

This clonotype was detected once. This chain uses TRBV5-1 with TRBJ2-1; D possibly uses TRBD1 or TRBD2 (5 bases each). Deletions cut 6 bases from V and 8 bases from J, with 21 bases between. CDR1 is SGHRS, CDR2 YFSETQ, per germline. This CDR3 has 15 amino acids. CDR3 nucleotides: TGCGCCAGCAAGGCCAGGGTAGCGACCTTTCATGAGCAGTTCTTC. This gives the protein CASKARVATFHEQFF.

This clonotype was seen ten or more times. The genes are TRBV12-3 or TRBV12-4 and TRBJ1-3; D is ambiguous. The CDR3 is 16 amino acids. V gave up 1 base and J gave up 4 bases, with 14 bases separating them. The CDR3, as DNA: TGTGCCAGCAGTTTAGGCGTCTCCTCTTTAGGAAACACCATATATTTT. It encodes CASSLGVSSLGNTIYF.

The CDR3 protein is CASTLRGTTETQYF. Here the CDR3 DNA reads TGTGCCAGCACCCTTAGGGGGACGACTGAAACGCAGTATTTT. The chain employs TRBV3-1 and TRBJ2-3; perhaps TRBD1 as D (6 bases). CDR3 length: 14 residues. Trimming stripped 7 bases from V and 9 bases from J, with 20 bases between. In germline, CDR1 is LGHDT, CDR2 YNNKEL (reference sequence).

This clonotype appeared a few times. CDR3: CASRRQGAANEKLFF. The CDR3 nucleotides read TGTGCCAGCAGGCGACAGGGGGCTGCTAATGAAAAACTGTTTTTT. The rearrangement links TRBV27 to TRBJ1-4, with 10 nucleotides matching TRBD1. Germline-derived CDR1 and CDR2 are MNHEY and SMNVEV (reference sequence). The CDR3 is 15 residues long. V shed 6 bases, J shed 3 bases, and the junction held 4 bases outside the gene matches.

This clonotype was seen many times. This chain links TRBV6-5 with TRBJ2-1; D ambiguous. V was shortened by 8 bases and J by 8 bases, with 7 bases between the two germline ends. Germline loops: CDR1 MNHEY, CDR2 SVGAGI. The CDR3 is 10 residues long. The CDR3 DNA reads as TGTGCCAGCGGGTGGGATGAGCAGTTCTTC. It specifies CASGWDEQFF.

As DNA, the CDR3 is TGTGCCAGCACCTCGTATCCCAAAAACATTCAGTACTTC. Amino acid sequence: CASTSYPKNIQYF. The rearrangement joins TRBV7-2 to TRBJ2-4; D gene uncertain. V shed 7 bases and J shed 2 bases, with 9 bases lying between them. Germline CDR1 is SGHTA and CDR2 is FQGNSA. This CDR3 has 13 residues.

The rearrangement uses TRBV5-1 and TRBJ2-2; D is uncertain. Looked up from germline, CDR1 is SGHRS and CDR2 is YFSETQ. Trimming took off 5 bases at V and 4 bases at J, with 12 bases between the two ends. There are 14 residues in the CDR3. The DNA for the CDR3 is TGCGCCAGCAGTCGGGTTTCAGGCACCGGGGAGCTGTTTTTT. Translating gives CASSRVSGTGELFF.

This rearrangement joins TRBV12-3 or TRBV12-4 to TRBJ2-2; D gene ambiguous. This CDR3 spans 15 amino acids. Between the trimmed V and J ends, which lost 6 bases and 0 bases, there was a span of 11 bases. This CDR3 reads CASSVRGTNTGELFF. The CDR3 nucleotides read TGTGCCAGCAGCGTGCGAGGAACGAACACCGGGGAGCTGTTTTTT.

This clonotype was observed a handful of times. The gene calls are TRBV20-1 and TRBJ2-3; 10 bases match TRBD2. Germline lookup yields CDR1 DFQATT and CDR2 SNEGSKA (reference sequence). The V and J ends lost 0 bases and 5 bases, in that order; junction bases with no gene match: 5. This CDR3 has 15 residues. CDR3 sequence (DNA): TGCAGTGCTAGAGATTGGACTAGCGGTTTAGATACGCAGTATTTT. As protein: CSARDWTSGLDTQYF.

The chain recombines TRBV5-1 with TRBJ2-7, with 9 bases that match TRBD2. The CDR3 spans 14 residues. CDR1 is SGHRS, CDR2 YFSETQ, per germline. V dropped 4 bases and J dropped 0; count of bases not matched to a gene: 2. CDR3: CASSKRGDSYEQYF. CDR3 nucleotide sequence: TGCGCCAGCAGCAAGCGGGGGGACTCCTACGAGCAGTACTTC.